This TCR beta chain was profiled in a study of technical replicates of blood from a few donors. J gave up 4 bases and V 2 bases, and 6 bases lay outside the gene matches. Germline CDR1 SGHAT, CDR2 FQNNGV. There are 15 residues in the CDR3. TCRdb's table, derived via immunoSEQ multiplex PCR, lists solely in-frame clones and lacks some. Of 7,500 to 9,000 clones in the sample, approximately 87% were seen once. The chain links TRBV11-2 to TRBJ1-2; 8 positions agree with TRBD1. This clonotype was obtained from a human donor in good health. Sequenced sample: PBMCs. The CDR3 loop is CASSLMAGGGYGYTF. In nucleotides, the CDR3 is TGTGCCAGCAGCTTAATGGCAGGGGGCGGCTATGGCTACACCTTC.